These 30 T cell receptor beta chains came from one sample sequenced in a study of T cells in Graves' hyperthyroidism and ophthalmopathy. Amplification of TCR beta CDR3 regions used RNA as the template. First-round RT-PCR of the TCR CDR3 relied on the HTBI primer set. One entry per CDR3 protein, called by TCRdb with MiXCR from the multiplex PCR reads. The table has roughly 750,000 distinct CDR3 sequences, about 16% seen once; the top ten hold roughly 8%. The source material was blood. The receptors shown here come from a man younger than 35 with Graves' hyperthyroidism.

This clonotype has ten or more counts. The rearrangement uses TRBV28 and TRBJ2-7, with 9 bases that match TRBD1. CDR1 is MDHEN, CDR2 SYDVKM, per germline. Trimming at V came to 5 bases and at J to 6 bases, leaving 8 bases not matched to a gene. The CDR3 consists of 14 residues. The CDR3 protein is CASSPGTGLFEQYF. DNA for the CDR3: TGTGCCAGCAGTCCCGGGACAGGGCTCTTCGAGCAGTACTTC.

The chain links TRBV7-3 to TRBJ2-3, with TRBD2 matching over 11 bases. The V segment lost 4 bases and the J segment 2 bases; nucleotides outside the gene matches: 5. The CDR3 sequence is 16 residues long. In germline, CDR1 is SGHTA, CDR2 FQGTGA. CDR3 nucleotides: TGTGCCAGCAGCTCGGGGACTAGCGGACACACAGATACGCAGTATTTT. Amino acid sequence: CASSSGTSGHTDTQYF.

This rearrangement joins TRBV12-3 or TRBV12-4 to TRBJ1-1, with D tentatively TRBD1 (5 bases). V gave up 1 base and J gave up 3 bases, with 15 bases separating them. The length of the CDR3 is 16 residues. In nucleotides, the CDR3 is TGTGCCAGCAGTTTAGGCCCAGGGAAGGTGGACACTGAAGCTTTCTTT. Encoded protein: CASSLGPGKVDTEAFF.

In this sample, this clonotype turned up a few times. This chain uses TRBV9 with TRBJ2-1; D gene ambiguous. Trimming shortened V by 0 bases and J by 6 bases, and 13 bases separated the two germline ends. CDR1 is SGDLS and CDR2 is YYNGEE in the germline V gene. The CDR3 is 15 residues long. The CDR3 bases are TGTGCCAGCAGCGTAGGGGCCAAGTTCTCCAATGAGCAGTTCTTC. It codes for CASSVGAKFSNEQFF.

This clonotype was detected a few times. This chain connects TRBV7-3 to TRBJ1-6, with D maybe TRBD1 (5 bases). V was shortened by 5 bases and J by 6 bases, with 11 bases between the two germline ends. CDR1 and CDR2 from the germline V gene are SGHTA and FQGTGA. This CDR3 comprises 14 residues. CDR3: CASSRGIGNSPLHF. In DNA form, the CDR3 reads TGTGCCAGCAGCCGGGGGATCGGTAATTCACCCCTCCACTTT. The whole variable domain, remainder taken from reference TRBV7-3 and TRBJ1-6, is GAGVSQTPSNKVTEKGKYVELRCDPISGHTALYWYRQSLGQGPEFLIYFQGTGAADDSGLPNDRFFAVRPEGSVSTLKIQRTERGDSAVYLCASSRGIGNSPLHFGNGTRLTVT.

This clonotype appeared many times. The chain uses TRBV3-1 and TRBJ2-1, with unresolved D. Germline V gene lookup returns CDR1 LGHDT and CDR2 YNNKEL (reference sequence). The CDR3 sequence is 14 residues long. Trimming left V 3 bases short and J 7 bases short, with 13 bases between. The CDR3 coding sequence is TGTGCCAGCAGCCAGGCCGCATTGGGGAATGAGCAGTTCTTC. Translating gives CASSQAALGNEQFF.

The sample holds many counts of this clonotype. The chain couples TRBV28 to TRBJ1-2, with D unclear. CDR1 and CDR2 (germline): MDHEN, SYDVKM. Trimming left V 6 bases short and J 0 bases short, with 8 bases between. The CDR3 is 13 residues long. CDR3: CASRRSSNYGYTF. The CDR3 DNA reads TGTGCCAGCAGGCGCAGCTCTAACTATGGCTACACCTTC.

This chain connects TRBV7-3 to TRBJ1-6; D unresolved. The V gene's germline CDR1 is SGHTA and CDR2 FQGTGA. This CDR3 region has 15 residues. Deletions cut 2 bases from V and 2 bases from J, with 7 bases between. The CDR3 nucleotides read TGTGCCAGCAGCTTATCCTGGACCTATAATTCACCCCTCCACTTT. It specifies CASSLSWTYNSPLHF.

This clonotype has more than one count but fewer than ten. The CDR3 here is CASSYWGGTGNTIYF. The CDR3 coding sequence is TGTGCCAGCAGTTACTGGGGAGGGACTGGAAACACCATATATTTT. The gene calls are TRBV6-5 and TRBJ1-3, with unresolved D. CDR3 size: 15 residues. Trimming took off 1 base at V and 2 bases at J, with 9 bases between the two ends. Germline V gene lookup returns CDR1 MNHEY and CDR2 SVGAGI.

This rearrangement joins TRBV4-1 to TRBJ2-3, with 13 nucleotides matching TRBD2. V was pared by 5 bases and J by 3 bases, with 5 bases of the junction left unmatched. This CDR3 comprises 16 residues. The germline CDR1 and CDR2 sequences are MGHRA and YSYEKL. CDR3 sequence: CASSYRLAGGTDTQYF. The CDR3 nucleotides are TGCGCCAGCAGCTACCGACTAGCGGGAGGAACAGATACGCAGTATTTT.

About this clonotype itself: The junction departs from germline at one end; a sequencing error may be responsible. The CDR3 DNA is TGTGCCAACAGCCAAGTAGGTAGCGGGGGCTCCTACGAGCAGTACTTC. This encodes CANSQVGSGGSYEQYF. This sequence joins TRBV3-1 and TRBJ2-7; 9 nucleotides match TRBD2. CDR1 and CDR2 (germline): LGHDT, YNNKEL (reference sequence). The CDR3 spans 16 residues.

This clonotype has a handful of counts. V gene TRBV19 combines with J gene TRBJ2-2; D ambiguous. The V end lost 8 bases, the J end lost 8 bases, and 12 bases lay between the germline ends. Germline V gene lookup returns CDR1 LNHDA and CDR2 SQIVND (reference sequence). The length of the CDR3 is 12 residues. CDR3 nucleotide sequence: TGTGCCAGTTCGACCCCCCCGGGGGAGCTGTTTTTT. This sequence encodes CASSTPPGELFF.

This clonotype was counted many times. The chain uses TRBV28 and TRBJ2-7, with TRBD2 matching 7 bases. The germline V gene encodes CDR1 MDHEN and CDR2 SYDVKM. The ends lost 3 bases at V and 5 bases at J; junction bases unmatched: 10. This CDR3 comprises 15 residues. Here the CDR3 DNA reads TGTGCCAGCAGTTTGGGAGGGGCGCGGGTACACGAGCAGTACTTC. The encoded protein is CASSLGGARVHEQYF.

This clonotype was observed many times. V and J are TRBV12-3 or TRBV12-4 and TRBJ1-2; possibly TRBD1 for D (6 bases). V shed 6 bases and J shed 4 bases, with 12 bases lying between them. This CDR3 region has 13 residues. The CDR3 spells CASSEQGVYGYTF. The DNA of the CDR3 is TGTGCCAGCAGCGAACAGGGTGTCTATGGCTACACCTTC.

J is TRBJ2-2 and V is TRBV19; TRBD2 matches at 8 bases. The junction had 8 bases not matched to a gene; V was cut back by 7 bases and J by 4 bases. Germline V CDR1 and CDR2: LNHDA, SQIVND (reference sequence). The CDR3 runs 15 residues. The CDR3: CASTDPSGSTGELFF. The DNA for the CDR3 is TGTGCCAGTACCGATCCAAGCGGGAGCACCGGGGAGCTGTTTTTT.

This clonotype was counted only a few times. J is TRBJ2-1 and V is TRBV19; TRBD2 aligns across 7 bases. The CDR3 extends over 15 amino acids. CDR1 and CDR2 (germline): LNHDA, SQIVND (reference sequence). Trimming took 3 bases from V and 4 from J; bases not matched to a gene: 6. CDR3 nucleotides: TGTGCCAGTAGTATGGTAGCGGGTATGTACAATGAGCAGTTCTTC. Translating it yields CASSMVAGMYNEQFF.

This clonotype has at least ten counts. J is TRBJ2-2 and V is TRBV12-3 or TRBV12-4; D is ambiguous. CDR3 length: 12 residues. Trimming took off 8 bases at V and 3 bases at J, with 7 bases between the two ends. In DNA form, the CDR3 reads TGTGCCAGCTCGAGTGACACCGGGGAGCTGTTTTTT. Protein product: CASSSDTGELFF.

The V and J genes are TRBV20-1 and TRBJ1-1, with D unclear. With 6 bases removed from V and 1 base from J, the gap between germline ends came to 15 bases. The CDR3 is made up of 14 amino acids. Germline V gene sequence: CDR1 DFQATT, CDR2 SNEGSKA (reference sequence). The CDR3 here is CSAPQQFTNTEAFF. The DNA of the CDR3 is TGCAGTGCCCCACAGCAATTTACGAACACTGAAGCTTTCTTT.

This clonotype was seen many times. V is TRBV29-1 and J is TRBJ1-5; TRBD1 matches at 10 bases. V was pared by 4 bases and J by 2 bases, with 5 bases of the junction left unmatched. This CDR3 is 15 amino acids long. CDR1 is SQVTM and CDR2 is ANQGSEA in the germline V gene. The chain's CDR3 is CSVATGGAGNQPQHF. The CDR3 DNA reads TGCAGCGTTGCGACAGGGGGCGCAGGCAATCAGCCCCAGCATTTT.

This clonotype was observed at least ten times. The gene calls are TRBV7-6 and TRBJ2-7; 7 bases map to TRBD2. J lost 3 bases, V lost 3 bases, and 2 bases had no gene match. The CDR3 is 13 amino acids. CDR1 and CDR2 (germline): SGHVS, FNYEAQ. In DNA form, the CDR3 reads TGTGCCAGCAGCTTTGGACTAGGCTACGAGCAGTACTTC. Translation gives CASSFGLGYEQYF.

CDR3: CASIGGLAGGQETQYF. For the CDR3, the DNA is TGTGCCAGCATCGGAGGACTAGCGGGGGGCCAAGAGACCCAGTACTTC. The gene calls are TRBV2 and TRBJ2-5; 14 bases agree with TRBD2. In germline, CDR1 is SNHLY, CDR2 FYNNEI. This CDR3 is built from 16 residues. With V trimmed by 7 bases and J by 1 base, 5 bases remained unmatched.

V is TRBV12-3 or TRBV12-4 and J is TRBJ2-5; TRBD2 agrees at 10 bases. The V gene end was trimmed by 8 bases and the J gene end by 2 bases; junction bases not matched to a gene: 11. The CDR3 is 16 residues long. The CDR3 here is CASRKRGSGGQETQYF. CDR3 coding DNA: TGTGCCAGCCGAAAAAGGGGTAGCGGGGGGCAAGAGACCCAGTACTTC.

In its sample, this clonotype was seen many times. This chain connects TRBV24-1 to TRBJ2-5, with D possibly being TRBD2 (6 bases). Germline V gene lookup returns CDR1 KGHDR and CDR2 SFDVKD. V lost 5 bases and J lost 5, with 11 bases in between. The length of the CDR3 is 13 residues. CDR3 nucleotide sequence: TGTGCCACCAGTGCTATAGCGGATGAGACCCAGTACTTC. This encodes CATSAIADETQYF.

This clonotype was seen a few times. The V and J genes are TRBV7-9 and TRBJ2-2; D is undetermined. The V end lost 7 bases, the J end lost 0 bases, and 15 bases lay between the germline ends. Germline V gene data show CDR1 as SEHNR and CDR2 as FQNEAQ (reference sequence). The CDR3 runs to 16 residues. The chain's CDR3 is CASNERAVANTGELFF. DNA of the CDR3: TGTGCCAGCAACGAAAGGGCGGTCGCGAACACCGGGGAGCTGTTTTTT.

This clonotype showed up just a few times. V and J are TRBV20-1 and TRBJ2-7, with 7 bases fitting TRBD1. CDR1 is DFQATT and CDR2 is SNEGSKA in the germline V gene (reference sequence). The CDR3 is 11 residues long. V gave up 8 bases and J gave up 4 bases; unmatched junction bases: 5. The CDR3 coding sequence is TGCAGTCTGAAGACAGGGTACGAGCAGTACTTC. Translated, it gives CSLKTGYEQYF.

This clonotype came up a few times. The chain joins TRBV4-1 to TRBJ1-5; possibly TRBD1 for D (5 bases). V lost 0 bases, J lost 1 base, and 7 bases lay in between. CDR1 and CDR2 from the germline V gene are MGHRA and YSYEKL. This CDR3 spans 15 amino acids. CDR3 sequence reads: CASSQDGGSNQPQHF. CDR3 nucleotides: TGCGCCAGCAGCCAAGACGGGGGGAGCAATCAGCCCCAGCATTTT.

This clonotype showed up just a few times. The CDR3 DNA sequence: TGTGCCAGCAGCTTATTGATGGCGTGGGAGACCCAGTACTTC. Amino acids: CASSLLMAWETQYF. The chain couples TRBV7-6 to TRBJ2-5; no clear D. Trimming stripped 2 bases from V and 5 bases from J, with 12 bases between. The CDR3 spans 14 residues. Germline V CDR1 and CDR2: SGHVS, FNYEAQ.

The rearrangement joins TRBV6-1 to TRBJ1-1, with a possible D match to TRBD1 (5 bases). In germline, CDR1 is MNHNS, CDR2 SASEGT. Trimming pared 6 bases from V and 1 base from J, leaving 18 bases between. CDR3 length: 16 amino acids. CDR3 bases: TGTGCCAGCAGACGGTTGGGGGGGAGTGGGAACACTGAAGCTTTCTTT. Translation: CASRRLGGSGNTEAFF.

Turning to this clonotype: A read error may explain this, as a much larger clone is one base away. The chain joins TRBV28 to TRBJ2-3, with D unresolved. CDR1 is MDHEN, CDR2 SYDVKM, per germline. V lost 7 bases and J lost 8, with 16 bases in between. The CDR3 spans 13 residues. CDR3 nucleotide sequence: TGTGCCAGCATCTCAAGAAGGGCAGGTACGCAGTATTTT. This translates into CASISRRAGTQYF.

The V gene is TRBV20-1, the J gene TRBJ1-4, with a tentative D call TRBD1 (5 bases). V dropped 2 bases and J dropped 5 bases, with 9 bases sitting between them. Germline-derived CDR1 and CDR2 are DFQATT and SNEGSKA (reference sequence). This CDR3 is built from 13 residues. The CDR3 region is CSARPPGNEKLFF. CDR3 DNA sequence: TGCAGTGCTAGACCACCAGGGAATGAAAAACTGTTTTTT.